The clone carrying this T cell receptor beta chain was counted a single time. The target antigen is unknown. The V end lost 4 bases, the J end lost 8 bases, and 15 bases lay between the germline ends. The CDR3 contains 13 residues. The germline CDR1 and CDR2 sequences are SGHKS and YYEKEE (reference sequence). These data are taken from a study of neoadjuvant nivolumab and ipilimumab in lung cancer. Overall study findings and caveats: Only a single major-pathologic-response sample was available for clonality analysis. A small number of samples were TCR sequenced.

Libraries were prepared by immunoSEQ multiplex PCR; TCRdb keeps only in-frame clonotypes and omits some of them. The top ten hold approximately 4.4% of the sample, which has approximately 7,000 clones, 75% to 90% seen once. The receptor was derived from an adult with non-small cell lung cancer. The gene calls are TRBV5-5 and TRBJ1-2; D may be TRBD1 (5 bases). The source material was tumor tissue, sampled after neoadjuvant nivolumab, alone or with ipilimumab, at or shortly before surgery. The CDR3 spells CASSVTDSRGYTF. In DNA, the CDR3 is TGTGCCAGCAGCGTGACCGACAGTAGAGGCTACACCTTC.